These 3 T cell receptor beta chains originate from one sample sequenced in a study of cytomegalovirus exposure and HLA in healthy donors. This PCR relied on a set of 60 Vbeta primers and 13 Jbeta primers. The table came from immunoSEQ multiplex PCR; TCRdb's copy has only in-frame clones and leaves some out. The sample has roughly 180,000 clones; approximately 80% are singletons. Material: PBMCs. The receptor set was obtained from a man aged 18-30 years in good health and CMV-seronegative.

The chain carries TRBV4-1 and TRBJ1-2, with D possibly matching TRBD1 (6 bases). Germline V CDR1 and CDR2: MGHRA, YSYEKL. The CDR3 runs to 15 residues. V lost 5 bases, J lost 4 bases, and 17 bases lay in between. CDR3 protein: CASSGGVRAPYGYTF. The DNA for the CDR3 is TGCGCCAGCAGCGGGGGCGTCAGGGCTCCCTATGGCTACACCTTC.

The gene calls are TRBV6-5 and TRBJ2-1; 7 nucleotides agree with TRBD2. Germline V gene data show CDR1 as MNHEY and CDR2 as SVGAGI. V lost 5 bases to trimming and J lost 12 bases; unmatched junction nucleotides: 7. CDR3 size: 12 residues. CDR3 nucleotide sequence: TGTGCCAGCAGTGAAGGTGGGAGGGTGCAGTTCTTC. Protein sequence: CASSEGGRVQFF.

This clone was recorded a few times. This chain connects TRBV4-2 to TRBJ2-5, with TRBD2 identical over 15 bases. Germline V CDR1 and CDR2: LGHNA, YNFKEQ. This CDR3 has 16 amino acids. J was trimmed by 4 bases and V by 4 bases; bases with no gene match: 4. CDR3 in DNA: TGTGCCAGCAGCCTCCGGACTAGCGGGGGGGCAGAGACCCAGTACTTC. This encodes CASSLRTSGGAETQYF.